Shown below are 25 T cell receptor beta chains from a single sample sequenced in a study of PD-1 blockade in classical Hodgkin lymphoma. Relapse after autologous stem cell transplantation occurred in every patient, and brentuximab vedotin exposure varied. Sequencing was performed with immunoSEQ multiplex PCR; in TCRdb, only in-frame clones are kept and a portion is missing. The sample carries roughly 18,000 clones, about two thirds recorded once. The specimen comprised peripheral blood mononuclear cells (PBMCs), sampled before the second cycle of nivolumab. The receptors were sampled from a human donor with classical Hodgkin lymphoma.

The CDR3: CASSLLGTGDSYEQYF. The CDR3 nucleotides are TGTGCCAGCAGCTTACTTGGGACAGGGGACTCCTACGAGCAGTACTTC. The chain uses TRBV5-6 and TRBJ2-7, with 10 positions matching TRBD1. Germline CDR1 is SGHDT and CDR2 is YYEEEE. This CDR3 is built from 16 residues. Trimming removed 2 bases from V and 0 bases from J; junction bases left unmatched: 5.

There are a few counts of this clone. V gene TRBV7-2 combines with J gene TRBJ2-7; 9 bases are a match to TRBD2. The V gene's germline CDR1 is SGHTA and CDR2 FQGNSA. V lost 6 bases, J lost 5 bases, and 8 bases stayed unmatched. This CDR3 spans 14 amino acids. The CDR3 sequence: CASSSTGTSNEQYF. CDR3 nucleotide sequence: TGTGCCAGCAGTTCGACCGGGACTAGCAACGAGCAGTACTTC.

The chain joins TRBV5-6 to TRBJ1-2; no clear D. Looked up from germline, CDR1 is SGHDT and CDR2 is YYEEEE. This CDR3 spans 13 amino acids. V dropped 3 bases and J dropped 8 bases, with 14 bases sitting between them. CDR3 sequence: CASSSVTAFGYTF. CDR3 nucleotides: TGTGCCAGCAGCTCTGTGACCGCTTTCGGCTACACCTTC.

The rearrangement links TRBV27 to TRBJ2-3; D is undetermined. With 3 bases removed from V and 2 bases from J, the gap between germline ends came to 6 bases. This CDR3 spans 13 amino acids. Germline lookup yields CDR1 MNHEY and CDR2 SMNVEV (reference sequence). CDR3 region: CASSFRYTDTQYF. The CDR3 DNA is TGTGCCAGCAGTTTTCGGTACACAGATACGCAGTATTTT.

The chain joins TRBV7-8 to TRBJ2-1; the match to TRBD2 covers 9 bases. J lost 8 bases, V lost 3 bases, and 8 bases had no gene match. CDR1 SGHVS and CDR2 FQNEAQ come from the germline V gene. The CDR3 is 15 residues long. The CDR3: CASSFLAGAGDEQFF. CDR3 in DNA: TGTGCCAGCAGCTTTTTAGCGGGAGCAGGCGATGAGCAGTTCTTC.

CDR3 in DNA: TGCGCCAGCAGCCCGGGGACTAGCAGGTCCGAGCAGTACTTC. Encoded protein: CASSPGTSRSEQYF. The genes are TRBV5-1 and TRBJ2-7; 9 nucleotides align to TRBD2. The junction had 8 bases not matched to a gene; V was cut back by 4 bases and J by 6 bases. The length of the CDR3 is 14 residues. Per the germline V gene, CDR1 is SGHRS and CDR2 is YFSETQ.

This chain connects TRBV4-1 to TRBJ1-6; D unresolved. V was pared by 1 base and J by 5 bases, with 12 bases between. Germline V gene sequence: CDR1 MGHRA, CDR2 YSYEKL. This CDR3 spans 16 amino acids. DNA of the CDR3: TGCGCCAGCAGCCAAGGGTGGACCCAAGATAATTCACCCCTCCACTTT. Translation: CASSQGWTQDNSPLHF.

J is TRBJ2-7 and V is TRBV27, with 7 bases matching TRBD1. The V and J ends lost 2 bases and 7 bases, in that order; junction bases with no gene match: 5. CDR3 length equals 13 residues. Germline V lookup: CDR1 MNHEY, CDR2 SMNVEV (reference sequence). DNA of the CDR3: TGTGCCAGCAGTTTAGAGGGGGCGTTAGAGCAGTACTTC. It specifies CASSLEGALEQYF.

This rearrangement joins TRBV4-1 to TRBJ2-7, with 7 bases aligning to TRBD1. Germline V gene lookup returns CDR1 MGHRA and CDR2 YSYEKL. The trim removed 3 bases at V and 4 bases at J, leaving 9 bases unmatched. The length of the CDR3 is 15 residues. The CDR3 DNA is TGCGCCAGCAGCCAGGGACAGCCGAATTATTACGAGCAGTACTTC. Protein: CASSQGQPNYYEQYF.

This clone was counted between two and nine times. CDR3 bases: TGTGCCAGCAGTTCCCCCTTGGTGGGAACCTCCTACAATGAGCAGTTCTTC. Translating gives CASSSPLVGTSYNEQFF. The chain joins TRBV28 to TRBJ2-1; D unclear. Trimming removed 4 bases from V and 0 bases from J, with 16 bases in between. Per germline, CDR1 MDHEN and CDR2 SYDVKM. The CDR3 has 17 amino acids.

This clone is categorized as medium-sized. The rearrangement uses TRBV16 and TRBJ2-7, with D tentatively TRBD2 (6 bases). The germline V and J ends were trimmed by 7 bases and 1 base, with 14 bases remaining between them. Per the germline V gene, CDR1 is KGHSY and CDR2 is FQNENV. The CDR3 sequence is 14 residues long. The CDR3 nucleotides are TGTGCCAGCAACCAGGAGACTAGTTCCTACGAGCAGTACTTC. Amino acids: CASNQETSSYEQYF.

This clone was detected once. The chain is built from TRBV27 and TRBJ2-2; 15 nucleotides agree with TRBD2. This CDR3 region has 16 residues. With V trimmed by 2 bases and J by 11 bases, 6 bases remained unmatched. CDR1 and CDR2 (germline): MNHEY, SMNVEV (reference sequence). DNA for the CDR3: TGTGCCAGCAGTTTAGGGACTAGCGGGAGGATAGGAGAGCTGTTTTTT. Translation gives CASSLGTSGRIGELFF.

This clone was seen more than once but under ten times. The chain couples TRBV27 to TRBJ2-1; the match to TRBD2 covers 8 bases. The CDR3 runs 14 residues. The V gene end was trimmed by 4 bases and the J gene end by 5 bases; junction bases not matched to a gene: 4. Germline V CDR1 and CDR2: MNHEY, SMNVEV (reference sequence). The CDR3 DNA is TGTGCCAGCAGTTCCCCGGGGGGGGACAATGAGCAGTTCTTC. Its translation is CASSSPGGDNEQFF.

The J gene is TRBJ2-7, the V gene TRBV4-1; 11 positions match TRBD2. Germline CDR1 reads MGHRA; CDR2 reads YSYEKL. Trimming cost V 1 base and J 6 bases; bases outside gene matches: 5. The CDR3 has 15 amino acids. The CDR3 nucleotides read TGCGCCAGCAGCCAAGTTAGTACTAGCGGGAGCGAGCAGTACTTC. This translates into CASSQVSTSGSEQYF.

This clone was recorded once. The chain recombines TRBV27 with TRBJ2-1, with 7 nucleotides matching TRBD2. The V segment lost 5 bases and the J segment 6 bases; nucleotides outside the gene matches: 13. In germline, CDR1 is MNHEY, CDR2 SMNVEV (reference sequence). This CDR3 has 16 amino acids. CDR3 nucleotides: TGTGCCAGCAGTGCGGACTCGCGGGAGTTAATCAATGAGCAGTTCTTC. Protein product: CASSADSRELINEQFF.

This chain connects TRBV6-5 to TRBJ1-5; possibly TRBD1 for D (5 bases). The CDR3 runs to 14 residues. In germline, CDR1 is MNHEY, CDR2 SVGAGI. Between the trimmed V and J ends, which lost 3 bases and 7 bases, there was a span of 13 bases. The CDR3 nucleotides read TGTGCCAGCAGTTATACTCCGGGGCCCCAGCCCCAGCATTTT. It specifies CASSYTPGPQPQHF.

J is TRBJ2-7 and V is TRBV28; 10 positions agree with TRBD1. The CDR3 covers 15 residues. V gave up 8 bases and J gave up 5 bases; unmatched junction bases: 12. The germline V gene encodes CDR1 MDHEN and CDR2 SYDVKM. Here the CDR3 DNA reads TGTGCCAGCCGAGGTCCGGGACAGGGGTTGCACGAGCAGTACTTC. Its protein product is CASRGPGQGLHEQYF.

The chain combines TRBV6-1 with TRBJ2-7, with TRBD1 matching 9 bases. V lost 6 bases and J lost 1; bases outside the gene matches: 7. The CDR3 is 15 amino acids. The germline V gene encodes CDR1 MNHNS and CDR2 SASEGT. CDR3 protein: CASSWGQGPSYEQYF. CDR3 nucleotides: TGTGCCAGCAGCTGGGGACAGGGCCCATCCTACGAGCAGTACTTC.

The genes are TRBV5-1 and TRBJ2-5; D gene uncertain. The J call may be incorrect, as the DNA end agrees better with TRBJ2-7. The CDR3 contains 10 residues. Per the germline V gene, CDR1 is SGHRS and CDR2 is YFSETQ. The CDR3 DNA sequence: TGCGCCAGCCCTACCTACGAGCAGTACTTC. Its protein is CASPTYEQYF.

The sample holds a few counts of this clone. As DNA, the CDR3 is TGTGCCAGCAGCTTAAGAGGGGAGCATCAGCCCCAGCATTTT. Its translation is CASSLRGEHQPQHF. The chain recombines TRBV11-1 with TRBJ1-5, with D possibly matching TRBD1 (5 bases). CDR3 size: 14 residues. Germline loops: CDR1 SGHAT, CDR2 FQDESV (reference sequence). Deletions cut 2 bases from V and 5 bases from J, with 10 bases between.

The chain couples TRBV5-1 to TRBJ2-5; D is perhaps TRBD2 (6 bases). Germline CDR1 is SGHRS and CDR2 is YFSETQ. V was trimmed by 0 bases and J by 3 bases, leaving 12 bases between them. CDR3 length: 15 residues. The CDR3 loop is CASSLARDPKETQYF. CDR3 bases: TGCGCCAGCAGCTTGGCGCGGGATCCAAAAGAGACCCAGTACTTC.

The V and J genes are TRBV20-1 and TRBJ2-1; D gene unclear. The CDR3 sequence is 11 residues long. Germline CDR1 is DFQATT and CDR2 is SNEGSKA (reference sequence). Trimming pared 4 bases from V and 7 bases from J, leaving 8 bases between. The CDR3 region is CSATRQNEQFF. The CDR3 coding sequence is TGCAGTGCTACCCGGCAAAATGAGCAGTTCTTC.

V and J are TRBV2 and TRBJ2-7, with D perhaps being TRBD1 or TRBD2 (5 bases each). The CDR3 sequence is 14 residues long. The V end was cut by 7 bases, the J end by 3 bases, with 16 bases between. Germline V gene lookup returns CDR1 SNHLY and CDR2 FYNNEI. In DNA form, the CDR3 reads TGTGCCAGCACCCCGGGACGGGGAATCTACGAGCAGTACTTC. Encoded protein: CASTPGRGIYEQYF.

This chain joins TRBV9 and TRBJ2-1; tentative D call: TRBD2 (6 bases). The CDR3 totals 16 residues. Germline V lookup: CDR1 SGDLS, CDR2 YYNGEE. V was pared by 4 bases and J by 4 bases, with 18 bases between. CDR3 region: CASSTTPGLRYNEQFF. Written as DNA, the CDR3 is TGTGCCAGCAGCACCACCCCGGGACTCAGATACAATGAGCAGTTCTTC.

J is TRBJ1-5 and V is TRBV27; 7 positions match TRBD1. The V segment lost 6 bases and the J segment 4 bases; nucleotides outside the gene matches: 3. Germline CDR1 reads MNHEY; CDR2 reads SMNVEV (reference sequence). CDR3 length equals 13 residues. As DNA, the CDR3 is TGTGCCAGCAGCCGACAGGGTAATCAGCCCCAGCATTTT. Protein: CASSRQGNQPQHF.